One T cell receptor beta chain is described in this entry. This clone has only one observation. Its antigen is currently not known. Base qualities are not recorded, but no much larger clone differs from it by a single base. To prepare the library, the immunoSEQ multiplex PCR assay was applied. This immuneACCESS table, as held by TCRdb, lists in-frame sequences with V and J called but not all clones. Of the missing ones, under half trace to an unresolved V gene in checked studies; the others have no known cause. Recorded for this sample are about 75,000 clones; 97% of them occurred a single time. Around 0.28% of the sample comes from the top ten. V is pared back by 4 bases and J by 9 bases, with 16 bases lying between the germline termini. There are 14 amino acids in the CDR3, from cysteine to phenylalanine inclusive. Just the 42-base CDR3 DNA is kept, in frame starting at base 1. CDR1 SGHTA and CDR2 FQGTGA were looked up in the germline V gene.

The data derive from a study of technical replicates of blood from a handful of donors (dated by TCRdb to the late 2010s). The chain is assembled from TRBV7-3 and TRBJ2-1; TRBD2 is a possible D gene, resting on 6 matching bases. Material: T cells isolated from PBMCs. The TCR was taken from a human donor in good health. This receptor carries the CDR3 CASSSPGGDAEQFF. The DNA sequence reads TGTGCCAGCAGCTCCCCCGGGGGAGACGCTGAGCAGTTCTTC. Where the CDR3 stops, the reference TRBV7-3 and TRBJ2-1 genes take over; the full variable domain is GAGVSQTPSNKVTEKGKYVELRCDPISGHTALYWYRQSLGQGPEFLIYFQGTGAADDSGLPNDRFFAVRPEGSVSTLKIQRTERGDSAVYLCASSSPGGDAEQFFGPGTRLTVL.